Listed below are T cell receptor beta chains from one sample, sequenced in a study of T cells in Graves' hyperthyroidism and ophthalmopathy. TCRdb re-called the multiplex PCR reads with MiXCR, one entry per CDR3 protein. The data contain fewer than 850,000 distinct CDR3 sequences, 15% to 20% of them singletons. Sequenced input: blood. These receptors all stem from a man aged 50-59 years with Graves' hyperthyroidism. Each CDR3 is given with its conserved first and last residue.

TRBV29-1 | CSAGTDPYEQYF
TRBV27 | CASSSHDRATEAFF
TRBV11-2 | CASSFGGRAPDTQYF
TRBV28 | CASRGDSLRKLFF
TRBV28 | CASSGQGSWETQYF
TRBV12-3/TRBV12-4 | CASTPGGSADTQYF
TRBV11-1 | CASSFSESYNEQFF
TRBV29-1 | CSVLTSVDNEQFF
TRBV5-8 | CASRSGTGYGNTIYF
TRBV14 | CASSPGLVEQYF
TRBV24-1 | CATSDSSGSKAGELFF
TRBV30 | CAWSIQGSTEAFF
TRBV2 | CASSGWEGTGELFF
TRBV18 | CASSQQGASMTGEAFF
TRBV7-9 | CASSVRAPDEQFF
TRBV9 | CASRSTGTAYNEQFF
TRBV2 | CASSYAEERRYF